The 22 T cell receptor beta chains below all came from one sample that was sequenced in a study of cytomegalovirus exposure and HLA in healthy donors. 60 Vbeta and 13 Jbeta primers were used in PCR. Sequencing was performed with immunoSEQ multiplex PCR; in TCRdb, only in-frame clones are kept and a portion is missing. The data show around 120,000 clones, with around three quarters seen just once and roughly 2% held by the top ten. Sequencing was done on a sample of PBMCs. The receptors stem from a man younger than 30 in good health and CMV-seronegative.

This clone has just a few counts. The chain recombines TRBV10-3 with TRBJ1-5, with 7 bases identical to TRBD1. Germline CDR1 and CDR2: ENHRY and SYGVKD. The J segment lost 0 bases and the V segment lost 6 bases, leaving 5 bases of the junction unmatched. This CDR3 has 15 amino acids. CDR3 sequence reads: CAISEGQNSNQPQHF. CDR3 bases: TGTGCCATCAGCGAGGGACAGAATAGCAATCAGCCCCAGCATTTT.

The gene calls are TRBV7-2 and TRBJ2-7; 9 positions agree with TRBD1. The CDR3 is 15 residues long. Per germline, CDR1 SGHTA and CDR2 FQGNSA. The junction had 6 bases not matched to a gene; V was cut back by 3 bases and J by 3 bases. For the CDR3, the DNA is TGTGCCAGCAGCTTGTCCGGGACAGGGAGCTACGAGCAGTACTTC. This translates into CASSLSGTGSYEQYF. Filled out from reference TRBV7-2 and TRBJ2-7, the complete variable domain reads GAGVSQSPSNKVTEKGKDVELRCDPISGHTALYWYRQSLGQGLEFLIYFQGNSAPDKSGLPSDRFSAERTGGSVSTLTIQRTQQEDSAVYLCASSLSGTGSYEQYFGPGTRLTVT.

The chain links TRBV10-2 to TRBJ2-3; 11 bases agree with TRBD2. This CDR3 spans 15 amino acids. Trimming removed 6 bases from V and 4 bases from J; junction bases left unmatched: 6. Germline lookup yields CDR1 WSHSY and CDR2 SAAADI. CDR3 DNA: TGCGCCAGCAGGGGGGTAGCGGGAGGGTCAGATACGCAGTATTTT. Residues: CASRGVAGGSDTQYF.

The chain combines TRBV28 with TRBJ2-1, with 11 bases lining up with TRBD2. The CDR3 totals 19 residues. The junction had 11 bases not matched to a gene; V was cut back by 4 bases and J by 0 bases. Germline-derived CDR1 and CDR2 are MDHEN and SYDVKM. The CDR3 loop reads CASSWDSGRDGSSYNEQFF. The CDR3 DNA is TGTGCCAGCAGTTGGGATAGCGGGAGGGACGGCAGCTCCTACAATGAGCAGTTCTTC.

This sequence joins TRBV11-2 and TRBJ1-1, with D possibly being TRBD1 (5 bases). CDR3 size: 15 residues. Germline V lookup: CDR1 SGHAT, CDR2 FQNNGV. The V gene lost 2 bases and the J gene lost 0 bases, with 10 bases spanning the gap. In DNA form, the CDR3 reads TGTGCCAGCAGCTTATCAAAGGGGTTGAACACTGAAGCTTTCTTT. Its protein is CASSLSKGLNTEAFF.

The chain links TRBV5-1 to TRBJ2-2, with D unclear. Germline loops: CDR1 SGHRS, CDR2 YFSETQ. This CDR3 has 13 residues. The ends were cut back, 3 bases at V and 7 bases at J, with 10 bases in the middle. The CDR3 reads CASSSLANGELFF. The CDR3 DNA is TGCGCCAGCAGCTCCCTTGCGAACGGGGAGCTGTTTTTT.

The chain has TRBV11-2 and TRBJ2-2; D is ambiguous. The germline gives CDR1 SGHAT, CDR2 FQNNGV. V lost 0 bases and J 4 bases, leaving 6 bases between the germline ends. The CDR3 has 14 amino acids. The CDR3 loop is CASSLDYSTGELFF. CDR3 coding DNA: TGTGCCAGCAGCTTAGATTACAGCACCGGGGAGCTGTTTTTT. Looking up the rest from reference TRBV11-2 and TRBJ2-2 gives the full variable domain: EAGVAQSPRYKIIEKRQSVAFWCNPISGHATLYWYQQILGQGPKLLIQFQNNGVVDDSQLPKDRFSAERLKGVDSTLKIQPAKLEDSAVYLCASSLDYSTGELFFGEGSRLTVL.

The V call is TRBV10-3, the J call TRBJ2-1, with TRBD1 as a possible D gene (6 bases). Deletions cut 6 bases from V and 8 bases from J, with 11 bases between. From germline, CDR1 is ENHRY and CDR2 SYGVKD. CDR3 length equals 12 residues. In DNA, the CDR3 is TGTGCCATCAGCATACAGGGAGATGAGCAGTTCTTC. It translates to CAISIQGDEQFF.

This chain connects TRBV11-2 to TRBJ1-5; D might be TRBD1 (5 bases). Between the trimmed V and J ends, which lost 0 bases and 5 bases, there was a span of 5 bases. Germline values: CDR1 SGHAT, CDR2 FQNNGV. The CDR3 is 13 amino acids. CDR3 bases: TGTGCCAGCAGCTTAGACAGGGATCAGCCCCAGCATTTT. It encodes CASSLDRDQPQHF. Filled out from reference TRBV11-2 and TRBJ1-5, the complete variable domain reads EAGVAQSPRYKIIEKRQSVAFWCNPISGHATLYWYQQILGQGPKLLIQFQNNGVVDDSQLPKDRFSAERLKGVDSTLKIQPAKLEDSAVYLCASSLDRDQPQHFGDGTRLSIL.

The V call is TRBV7-9, the J call TRBJ1-4, with TRBD1 as a possible D gene (5 bases). V was cut by 6 bases and J by 6 bases, with 11 bases left in between. This CDR3 region has 13 residues. CDR1 is SEHNR, CDR2 FQNEAQ, per germline (reference sequence). In nucleotides, the CDR3 is TGTGCCAGCAGGGATGGGGGGGATGAAAAACTGTTTTTT. This codes for CASRDGGDEKLFF. Full variable domain (remainder filled in from reference TRBV7-9 and TRBJ1-4): DTGVSQNPRHKITKRGQNVTFRCDPISEHNRLYWYRQTLGQGPEFLTYFQNEAQLEKSRLLSDRFSAERPKGSFSTLEIQRTEQGDSAMYLCASRDGGDEKLFFGSGTQLSVL.

This clone occurred once. This sequence joins TRBV2 and TRBJ2-2; a possible D gene is TRBD1 (5 bases). This CDR3 is built from 14 residues. Per the germline V gene, CDR1 is SNHLY and CDR2 is FYNNEI. V gave up 6 bases and J gave up 1 base, with 9 bases separating them. The CDR3 DNA reads TGTGCCAGCAGGTACGACAGGAACACCGGGGAGCTGTTTTTT. Protein: CASRYDRNTGELFF.

The rearrangement links TRBV4-2 to TRBJ2-1, with 9 positions matching TRBD2. Germline V gene sequence: CDR1 LGHNA, CDR2 YNFKEQ. The junction had 10 bases not matched to a gene; V was cut back by 4 bases and J by 6 bases. The CDR3 spans 16 residues. The CDR3 region has the DNA TGTGCCAGCAGCCTCCTTTTAGCGGGAGTTGGCAATGAGCAGTTCTTC. Amino acids: CASSLLLAGVGNEQFF.

The chain recombines TRBV29-1 with TRBJ1-2; 8 bases match TRBD1. This CDR3 has 13 residues. The J segment lost 5 bases and the V segment lost 7 bases, leaving 9 bases of the junction unmatched. Germline CDR1 SQVTM, CDR2 ANQGSEA. The CDR3 region has the DNA TGCAGCGCCGGGGCAGGGGGCGGGTATGGCTACACCTTC. Amino acid sequence: CSAGAGGGYGYTF.

The chain links TRBV5-1 to TRBJ2-5; D call uncertain. The V gene's germline CDR1 is SGHRS and CDR2 YFSETQ. CDR3 length: 14 residues. V was cut by 0 bases and J by 5 bases, with 11 bases left in between. CDR3 coding DNA: TGCGCCAGCAGCTTGGACCCAGAGAGGGAGACCCAGTACTTC. It specifies CASSLDPERETQYF.

V and J are TRBV6-5 and TRBJ2-3; D perhaps matches TRBD2 (6 bases). The length of the CDR3 is 14 residues. From germline, CDR1 is MNHEY and CDR2 SVGAGI. The germline V and J ends were trimmed by 3 bases and 6 bases, with 13 bases remaining between them. The CDR3: CASSYGASGDTQYF. The DNA for the CDR3 is TGTGCCAGCAGTTATGGCGCAAGCGGGGATACGCAGTATTTT.

The chain recombines TRBV6-5 with TRBJ2-7, with TRBD1 matching over 8 bases. This CDR3 region has 15 residues. J was trimmed by 4 bases and V by 4 bases; bases with no gene match: 9. The germline V gene encodes CDR1 MNHEY and CDR2 SVGAGI. CDR3 amino acids: CASSCPRTGTYEQYV. The CDR3 region has the DNA TGTGCCAGCAGTTGCCCTCGGACAGGGACATACGAGCAGTACGTC.

V and J are TRBV29-1 and TRBJ2-1; 14 nucleotides agree with TRBD2. The J segment lost 15 bases and the V segment lost 7 bases, leaving 5 bases of the junction unmatched. This CDR3 has 11 amino acids. Germline V gene sequence: CDR1 SQVTM, CDR2 ANQGSEA. The CDR3 spells CSAPGLAGVFF. Here the CDR3 DNA reads TGCAGCGCCCCGGGACTAGCGGGAGTGTTCTTC.

This clone appeared a single time. V usage is TRBV5-1 and J usage is TRBJ1-5; TRBD1 matches at 8 bases. This CDR3 region has 14 residues. CDR1 SGHRS and CDR2 YFSETQ come from the germline V gene. V lost 3 bases and J lost 4; bases outside the gene matches: 3. CDR3 sequence reads: CASSSGQANQPQHF. CDR3 bases: TGCGCCAGCAGCTCGGGACAGGCGAATCAGCCCCAGCATTTT.

The gene calls are TRBV27 and TRBJ1-3; perhaps TRBD1 as D (5 bases). Per germline, CDR1 MNHEY and CDR2 SMNVEV (reference sequence). The CDR3 contains 15 residues. The V end lost 4 bases, the J end lost 0 bases, and 10 bases lay between the germline ends. CDR3 nucleotides: TGTGCCAGCAGTTCCCAGGGTGTCTCTGGAAACACCATATATTTT. Translating gives CASSSQGVSGNTIYF.

The V and J genes are TRBV5-8 and TRBJ2-7, with 8 bases that match TRBD2. With 0 bases clipped from V and 6 bases from J, the junction kept 8 bases outside the gene matches. From germline, CDR1 is SGHTS and CDR2 YDEGEE. CDR3 length equals 15 residues. As DNA, the CDR3 is TGTGCCAGCAGCTTGGTTGGGACTAGTTATCCCGAGCAGTACTTC. As protein: CASSLVGTSYPEQYF.

This chain connects TRBV2 to TRBJ1-2, with a tentative D call TRBD1 (6 bases). The V and J ends lost 3 bases and 4 bases respectively, with 21 bases between them. CDR3 size: 17 residues. The germline gives CDR1 SNHLY, CDR2 FYNNEI. CDR3 DNA sequence: TGTGCCAGCAGTGACCCTCCCGGGACAAGGGGGATCTATGGCTACACCTTC. Translating gives CASSDPPGTRGIYGYTF.

V gene TRBV7-3 combines with J gene TRBJ2-6; D unresolved. V was clipped by 5 bases and J by 1 base, with 6 bases between them. Looked up from germline, CDR1 is SGHTA and CDR2 is FQGTGA. This CDR3 has 14 amino acids. In DNA, the CDR3 is TGTGCCAGCAGCCACAGATCTGGGGCCAACGTCCTGACTTTC. Translation gives CASSHRSGANVLTF.